This T cell receptor (beta chain) stems from a study of human T cells and chemical hapten exposure. The CDR3 contains 14 residues. Germline V lookup: CDR1 LGHNA, CDR2 YNFKEQ. V shed 1 base and J shed 4 bases, with 8 bases lying between them. TCRdb reanalysed the RACE reads using MiXCR and keeps one entry per CDR3 protein. The sample contains 380,000 or so distinct CDR3 sequences, roughly 6% of which appear only once. Time point reported: pre-sensitization, week 0. The treatment denotes: therapeutic diphenylcyclopropenone sensitization with weekly scalp DPC. The J gene is TRBJ1-5, the V gene TRBV4-2; D gene unclear. This sample comprised whole blood, obtained in connection with sensitization to the hapten diphenylcyclopropenone (DPC). This TCR was recovered from a woman aged 18-30 years with alopecia areata. Some clones in this sample may be carry-over from other donors' samples. The DNA for the CDR3 is TGTGCCAGCAGCCAAGGGAACCTGAATCAGCCCCAGCATTTT. Amino acid sequence: CASSQGNLNQPQHF.